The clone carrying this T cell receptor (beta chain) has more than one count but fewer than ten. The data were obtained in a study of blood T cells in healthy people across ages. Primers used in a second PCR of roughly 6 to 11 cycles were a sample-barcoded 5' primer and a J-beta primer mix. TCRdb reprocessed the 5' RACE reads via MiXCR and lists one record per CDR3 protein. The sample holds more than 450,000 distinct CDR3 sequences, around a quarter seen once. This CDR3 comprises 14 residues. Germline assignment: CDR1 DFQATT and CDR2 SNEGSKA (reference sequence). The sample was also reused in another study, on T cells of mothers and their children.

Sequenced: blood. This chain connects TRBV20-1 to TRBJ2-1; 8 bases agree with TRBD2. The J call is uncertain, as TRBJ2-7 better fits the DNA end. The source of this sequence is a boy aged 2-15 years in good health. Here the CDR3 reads CSACSSGALYEQYF. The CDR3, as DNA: TGCAGTGCTTGTAGTAGCGGGGCGCTCTACGAGCAGTACTTC.